This TCR beta chain comes out of a study of post-analysis software for immune sequencing data. Overall study: Recorded subtypes: relapsing-remitting, secondary progressive, progressive-relapsing; some patients unannotated. Study-wide results and limits: Compared with controls, patients had more of about 5 TRBV segments, including TRBV5-6, TRBV5-1 and TRBV20-1. Strong same-batch co-clustering of samples appeared with F measure clustering. Normalized Chao1 diversity in multiple sclerosis patients fell significantly below that of controls.

This clonotype was seen a handful of times. Its antigen is currently unknown. Unique molecular identifiers were present in the TCR beta cDNA libraries. One entry per CDR3 protein results from TCRdb running MiXCR on the PCR reads. The top ten hold approximately 4.3% of the sample, which has hundreds of thousands of distinct CDR3 sequences, about 53% seen once. V lost 0 bases, J lost 4 bases, and 5 bases stayed unmatched. The CDR3 spans 16 residues. Germline loops: CDR1 SGHTA, CDR2 FQGNSA. This rearrangement joins TRBV7-2 to TRBJ2-1; 8 nucleotides agree with TRBD1. The sequencing sample was made of blood. The TCR sequence derives from a girl aged 10-17 years with multiple sclerosis. The CDR3 sequence is CASSLAPGQGYNEQFF. The CDR3 DNA reads as TGTGCCAGCAGCTTAGCTCCAGGACAGGGTTACAATGAGCAGTTCTTC.